This TCR beta chain is from a study of blood T cells in healthy people across ages. Broader study findings: Roughly linear declines in TCR beta diversity per million T cells occurred with age.

This clonotype was seen only a few times. Its antigen is still unknown. A read error may explain this, as a much larger clone is one base away. V shed 5 bases, J shed 0 bases, and the junction held 9 bases outside the gene matches. CDR1 and CDR2 from the germline V gene are DFQATT and SNEGSKA (reference sequence). CDR3 length: 15 residues. Primers used in a second PCR of about 6 to 11 cycles were a sample-barcoded 5' primer and a J-beta primer mix. TCRdb itself ran the 5' RACE reads through MiXCR, one entry per CDR3 protein. Altogether approximately 680,000 distinct CDR3 sequences are present, roughly 30% being singletons, with the ten largest covering 15%.

The origin of this receptor is a woman of 80 years or more in good health. Material for sequencing was blood. This sequence joins TRBV20-1 and TRBJ1-2, with 7 bases matching TRBD1. CDR3 sequence: CSAYRGQPANYGYTF. CDR3 in DNA: TGCAGTGCTTACCGGGGACAGCCTGCTAACTATGGCTACACCTTC.